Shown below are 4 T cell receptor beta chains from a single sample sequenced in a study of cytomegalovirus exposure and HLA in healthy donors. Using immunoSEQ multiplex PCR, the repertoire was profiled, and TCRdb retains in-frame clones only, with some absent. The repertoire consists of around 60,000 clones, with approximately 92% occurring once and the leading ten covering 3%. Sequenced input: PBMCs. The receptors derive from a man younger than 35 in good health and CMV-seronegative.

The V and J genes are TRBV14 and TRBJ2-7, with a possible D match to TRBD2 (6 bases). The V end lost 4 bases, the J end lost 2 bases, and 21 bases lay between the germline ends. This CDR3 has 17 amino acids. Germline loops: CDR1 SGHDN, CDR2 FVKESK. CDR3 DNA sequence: TGTGCCAGCAGCCGATCGCATACGCCGGGACTCGCCTACGAGCAGTACTTC. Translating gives CASSRSHTPGLAYEQYF. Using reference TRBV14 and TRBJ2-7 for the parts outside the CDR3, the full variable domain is EAGVTQFPSHSVIEKGQTVTLRCDPISGHDNLYWYRRVMGKEIKFLLHFVKESKQDESGMPNNRFLAERTGGTYSTLKVQPAELEDSGVYFCASSRSHTPGLAYEQYFGPGTRLTVT.

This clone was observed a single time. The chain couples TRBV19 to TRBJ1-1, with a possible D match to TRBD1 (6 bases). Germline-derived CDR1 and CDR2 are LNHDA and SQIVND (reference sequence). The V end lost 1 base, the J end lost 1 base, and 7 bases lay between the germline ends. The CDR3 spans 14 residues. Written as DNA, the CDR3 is TGTGCCAGTAGTATAGCCAGGGGGAACACTGAAGCTTTCTTT. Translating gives CASSIARGNTEAFF.

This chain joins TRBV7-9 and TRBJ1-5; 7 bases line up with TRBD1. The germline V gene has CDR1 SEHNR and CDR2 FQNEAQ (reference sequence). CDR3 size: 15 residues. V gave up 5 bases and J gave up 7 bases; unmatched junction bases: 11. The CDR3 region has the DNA TGTGCCAGCAGCACAGAATCAGGGGGTGGACAGCCCCAGCATTTT. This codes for CASSTESGGGQPQHF. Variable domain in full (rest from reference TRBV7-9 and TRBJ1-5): DTGVSQNPRHKITKRGQNVTFRCDPISEHNRLYWYRQTLGQGPEFLTYFQNEAQLEKSRLLSDRFSAERPKGSFSTLEIQRTEQGDSAMYLCASSTESGGGQPQHFGDGTRLSIL.

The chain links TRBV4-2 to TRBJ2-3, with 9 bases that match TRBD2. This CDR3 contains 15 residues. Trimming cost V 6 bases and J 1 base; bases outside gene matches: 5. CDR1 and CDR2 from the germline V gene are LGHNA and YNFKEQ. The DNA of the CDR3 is TGTGCCAGCAGTCTAGCGGGGACCCGCACAGATACGCAGTATTTT. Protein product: CASSLAGTRTDTQYF.